Sequencing of this T cell receptor (beta chain) was carried out in a study of blood T cell repertoires in COVID-19. Study as a whole: Collection of acute and convalescent COVID-19 samples took place in the United States, Italy and Spain.

There are 16 residues in the CDR3. Germline trimming cut 4 bases from V and 5 bases from J; bases unmatched to any gene: 9. CDR1 is LNHNV, CDR2 YYDKDF, per germline (reference sequence). Repertoires were generated with immunoSEQ multiplex PCR, while TCRdb's copy carries only in-frame clones and drops some. The data show about 35,000 clones, around 80% seen once. The V gene is TRBV15, the J gene TRBJ2-1; 9 positions agree with TRBD1. Sequenced input: peripheral blood. The sequence came from an elderly man with active or convalescent COVID-19. The CDR3 region has the DNA TGTGCCACCAGCATCCTGACAGGGGGACCAAACAATGAGCAGTTCTTC. Its translation is CATSILTGGPNNEQFF. The whole variable domain, filled in from reference TRBV15 and TRBJ2-1, reads DAMVIQNPRYQVTQFGKPVTLSCSQTLNHNVMYWYQQKSSQAPKLLFHYYDKDFNNEADTPDNFQSRRPNTSFCFLDIRSPGLGDTAMYLCATSILTGGPNNEQFFGPGTRLTVL.